The entry that follows covers one TCR beta chain sequence. This CDR3 is built from 14 residues. Trimming pared 6 bases from V and 4 bases from J, leaving 15 bases between. Germline assignment: CDR1 MNHEY and CDR2 SVGAGI. This sample stems from a study of blood T cell repertoires in COVID-19. The wider study: COVID-19 samples collected from the United States, Italy and Spain covered acute and convalescent phases.

Measured with immunoSEQ multiplex PCR; TCRdb has only the in-frame clones, and not every one. The sample has some 30,000 clones, 87% seen once. Sequencing used peripheral blood. The gene calls are TRBV6-5 and TRBJ1-1; perhaps TRBD1 as D (6 bases). This clonotype was obtained from a man over 45 with active or convalescent COVID-19. This chain's CDR3 is CASSPTGLSTEAFF. The CDR3 nucleotides are TGTGCCAGCAGCCCAACAGGGTTGAGCACTGAAGCTTTCTTT.